Shown below are 19 T cell receptor beta chains from a single sample sequenced in a study of blood T cell repertoires in COVID-19 (dated by TCRdb to the early 2020s). Library creation used the immunoSEQ multiplex PCR assay. The table comes from immuneACCESS by way of TCRdb, which keeps in-frame sequences with V and J called. Part of the clones is missing from these tables; in studies checked, under half for an unresolved V gene and the rest for unknown reasons. This sample holds 200,000 to 250,000 clones; roughly 80% were observed only once. The ten largest clones take up approximately 3.2% of the sample. Sequencing was performed on peripheral blood. The receptors shown here come from a woman under 30 with acute or convalescent COVID-19.

This chain connects TRBV7-8 to TRBJ2-6, with a tentative D call TRBD2 (5 bases). This CDR3 region has 16 residues. Germline CDR1 SGHVS, CDR2 FQNEAQ. Trimming shortened V by 2 bases and J by 4 bases, and 12 bases separated the two germline ends. The CDR3 spells CASSLLAGSGANVLTF. The CDR3 nucleotides are TGTGCCAGCAGCTTACTCGCGGGCTCAGGGGCCAACGTCCTGACTTTC.

The rearrangement links TRBV7-2 to TRBJ1-3; D call uncertain. The CDR3 consists of 14 residues. V lost 6 bases, J lost 2 bases, and 11 bases lay in between. Germline-derived CDR1 and CDR2 are SGHTA and FQGNSA. CDR3 residues: CASSSGGAGNTIYF. CDR3 DNA: TGTGCCAGCAGTTCCGGCGGGGCTGGAAACACCATATATTTT.

This clone was observed a handful of times. As DNA, the CDR3 is TGCGCCAGCAGCTCCCGACAGGGATCGAATTCACCCCTCCACTTT. Encoded protein: CASSSRQGSNSPLHF. The rearrangement uses TRBV5-1 and TRBJ1-6; 7 bases are shared with TRBD1. The CDR3 loop spans 15 amino acids. With 3 bases clipped from V and 7 bases from J, the junction kept 7 bases outside the gene matches. CDR1 is SGHRS, CDR2 YFSETQ, per germline.

This clone was seen just once. This chain uses TRBV4-3 with TRBJ2-2; D may be TRBD1 (5 bases). V lost 0 bases and J 2 bases, leaving 13 bases between the germline ends. The CDR3 has 17 residues. Per the germline V gene, CDR1 is LGHNA and CDR2 is YSLEER. The CDR3 coding sequence is TGCGCCAGCAGCCAAGAAAAGACAGCAATCAACACCGGGGAGCTGTTTTTT. Its protein product is CASSQEKTAINTGELFF.

The V gene is TRBV7-6, the J gene TRBJ1-1, with 7 bases identical to TRBD1. The trim removed 1 base at V and 6 bases at J, leaving 8 bases unmatched. Germline V gives CDR1 SGHVS, CDR2 FNYEAQ. The CDR3 has 15 amino acids. The CDR3 sequence: CASSLVKGAGSEAFF. As DNA, the CDR3 is TGTGCCAGCAGCTTAGTTAAGGGGGCAGGGTCTGAAGCTTTCTTT.

The rearrangement uses TRBV30 and TRBJ2-2; TRBD2 might be the D (6 bases). The CDR3 runs 14 residues. The germline V and J ends were trimmed by 8 bases and 5 bases, with 18 bases remaining between them. Germline CDR1 reads GTSNPN; CDR2 reads SVGIG (reference sequence). The CDR3 region is CARTGGGKTGELFF. The DNA for the CDR3 is TGTGCCCGGACCGGGGGTGGTAAGACCGGGGAGCTGTTTTTT.

The chain links TRBV24-1 to TRBJ1-6; D is undetermined. The CDR3 has 13 residues. V was shortened by 9 bases and J by 9 bases, with 14 bases between the two germline ends. The germline V gene encodes CDR1 KGHDR and CDR2 SFDVKD. CDR3 nucleotides: TGTGCCACCGCTAACTACGGAGCTTCACCCCTCCACTTT. Protein product: CATANYGASPLHF.

The rearrangement joins TRBV2 to TRBJ1-2; unclear D gene. CDR3 size: 10 residues. V was pared by 6 bases and J by 8 bases, with 7 bases between. Per germline, CDR1 SNHLY and CDR2 FYNNEI. CDR3 sequence reads: CASRVEGYTF. The CDR3 DNA reads TGTGCCAGCAGGGTAGAGGGCTACACCTTC.

The V gene is TRBV6-2 or TRBV6-3, the J gene TRBJ1-2; 8 bases are a match to TRBD1. The V segment lost 5 bases and the J segment 2 bases; nucleotides outside the gene matches: 13. The CDR3 extends over 17 amino acids. CDR1 is MNHEY and CDR2 is SVGEGT in the germline V gene. This chain's CDR3 is CASSNIGLTGDNYGYTF. The CDR3 DNA is TGTGCCAGCAGTAATATCGGCTTGACAGGGGACAACTATGGCTACACCTTC.

This chain joins TRBV28 and TRBJ2-7, with D maybe TRBD2 (5 bases). The V gene lost 7 bases and the J gene lost 5 bases, with 15 bases spanning the gap. The germline V gene has CDR1 MDHEN and CDR2 SYDVKM. The CDR3 totals 13 residues. CDR3 nucleotide sequence: TGTGCCAGCACGGAAGCCACGCGGGACGAGCAGTACTTC. This translates into CASTEATRDEQYF. Supplemented by reference TRBV28 and TRBJ2-7, the full variable domain reads DVKVTQSSRYLVKRTGEKVFLECVQDMDHENMFWYRQDPGLGLRLIYFSYDVKMKEKGDIPEGYSVSREKKERFSLILESASTNQTSMYLCASTEATRDEQYFGPGTRLTVT.

J is TRBJ1-2 and V is TRBV6-5, with TRBD1 as a possible D gene (6 bases). V was pared by 6 bases and J by 0 bases, with 8 bases between. The CDR3 length is 13 residues. The germline V gene encodes CDR1 MNHEY and CDR2 SVGAGI. DNA of the CDR3: TGTGCCAGCAGGGACAGCTCTAACTATGGCTACACCTTC. Its translation is CASRDSSNYGYTF.

This clone showed up just a few times. The chain joins TRBV6-5 to TRBJ1-2; 7 bases are a match to TRBD1. The CDR3 has 15 residues. With V trimmed by 0 bases and J by 4 bases, 5 bases remained unmatched. Germline V lookup: CDR1 MNHEY, CDR2 SVGAGI. The CDR3: CASSYSGGQTYGYTF. CDR3 nucleotides: TGTGCCAGCAGTTACTCGGGGGGACAGACCTATGGCTACACCTTC.

The genes are TRBV7-9 and TRBJ2-3, with TRBD1 matching over 7 bases. Looked up from germline, CDR1 is SEHNR and CDR2 is FQNEAQ (reference sequence). This CDR3 has 15 amino acids. The V segment lost 4 bases and the J segment 0 bases; nucleotides outside the gene matches: 4. As DNA, the CDR3 is TGTGCCAGCAGCTCGACAGGGCTAAGCACAGATACGCAGTATTTT. This codes for CASSSTGLSTDTQYF. The full variable domain, completed using reference TRBV7-9 and TRBJ2-3, is DTGVSQNPRHKITKRGQNVTFRCDPISEHNRLYWYRQTLGQGPEFLTYFQNEAQLEKSRLLSDRFSAERPKGSFSTLEIQRTEQGDSAMYLCASSSTGLSTDTQYFGPGTRLTVL.

The sample holds a few counts of this clone. The J gene is TRBJ1-5, the V gene TRBV6-6; 10 positions agree with TRBD1. Germline assignment: CDR1 MNHNY and CDR2 SVGAGI (reference sequence). The CDR3 is 15 amino acids. The V gene end was trimmed by 5 bases and the J gene end by 6 bases; junction bases not matched to a gene: 7. The CDR3 sequence is CASSTGQGDGQPQHF. CDR3 nucleotide sequence: TGTGCCAGCAGTACAGGACAGGGGGACGGTCAGCCCCAGCATTTT.

The chain joins TRBV20-1 to TRBJ2-7; D may be TRBD2 (5 bases). This CDR3 has 13 amino acids. CDR1 is DFQATT and CDR2 is SNEGSKA in the germline V gene (reference sequence). Trimming cost V 3 bases and J 2 bases, with 11 bases left between them. CDR3 in DNA: TGCAGTGCTAGTCCGCGGGCCCCCTACGAGCAGTACTTC. It encodes CSASPRAPYEQYF.

In this sample, this clone turned up a few times. This rearrangement joins TRBV2 to TRBJ1-2, with 10 positions matching TRBD1. The germline V gene encodes CDR1 SNHLY and CDR2 FYNNEI. Trimming took 6 bases from V and 3 from J; bases not matched to a gene: 16. The CDR3 sequence is 18 residues long. This CDR3 is CASSLTGGELSLHYGYTF. The CDR3 bases are TGTGCCAGCAGCCTGACAGGGGGCGAGTTAAGCCTCCACTATGGCTACACCTTC.

V and J are TRBV3-1 (or the pseudogene TRBV3-2) and TRBJ2-7, with D maybe TRBD1 (5 bases). The CDR3 is made up of 14 amino acids. The germline gives CDR1 LGHDT, CDR2 YNNKEL (reference sequence). V lost 1 base to trimming and J lost 1 base, with 8 bases between them. The CDR3: CASSQARQSYEQYF. CDR3 sequence (DNA): TGTGCCAGCAGCCAAGCTCGACAGTCCTACGAGCAGTACTTC.

This clone was detected a few times. The chain combines TRBV28 with TRBJ2-1, with D possibly TRBD2 on 5 matching bases. The CDR3 is made up of 11 amino acids. The germline V gene encodes CDR1 MDHEN and CDR2 SYDVKM. V dropped 5 bases and J dropped 11 bases, with 10 bases sitting between them. The CDR3, as DNA: TGTGCCAGCAGTCCCACGGGAAAGCAGTTCTTC. Amino acids: CASSPTGKQFF.

This clone was seen a few times. The V gene is TRBV29-1, the J gene TRBJ1-5, with 7 bases that match TRBD1. This CDR3 is built from 13 residues. With 6 bases clipped from V and 5 bases from J, the junction kept 7 bases outside the gene matches. Germline CDR1 is SQVTM and CDR2 is ANQGSEA. The CDR3 loop is CSVVIDRDQPQHF. DNA for the CDR3: TGCAGCGTCGTTATCGACAGGGATCAGCCCCAGCATTTT.